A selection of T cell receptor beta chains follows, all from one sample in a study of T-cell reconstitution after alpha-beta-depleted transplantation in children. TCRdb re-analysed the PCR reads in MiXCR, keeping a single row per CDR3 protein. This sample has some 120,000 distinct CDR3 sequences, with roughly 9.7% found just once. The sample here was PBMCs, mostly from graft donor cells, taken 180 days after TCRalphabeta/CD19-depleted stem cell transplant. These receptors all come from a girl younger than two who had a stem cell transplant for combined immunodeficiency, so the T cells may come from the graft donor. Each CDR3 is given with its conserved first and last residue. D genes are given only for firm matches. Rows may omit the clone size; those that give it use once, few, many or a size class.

DNA: TGTGCCAGCAGCCCCAGGGGGATCTATGGCTACACCTTC; CDR3: CASSPRGIYGYTF; J: TRBJ1-2; length: 13; size: few; V: TRBV7-2; D: TRBD1
DNA: TGCGCCAGCAGCCCCTATTCATCAGGGATGGAGACCCAGTACTTC; CDR3: CASSPYSSGMETQYF; J: TRBJ2-5; length: 15; size: few; V: TRBV4-1; D: .
DNA: TGTGCCAGCAGTTTACTCGGGACAGTGAACTATGGCTACACCTTC; CDR3: CASSLLGTVNYGYTF; J: TRBJ1-2; length: 15; size: many; V: TRBV12-3/TRBV12-4; D: TRBD1
DNA: TGTGCCAGCAGCTGGACAGGGATTAACTATGGCTACACCTTC; CDR3: CASSWTGINYGYTF; J: TRBJ1-2; length: 14; size: .; V: TRBV7-2; D: TRBD1
DNA: TGCGCCAGCAGCGGTACTAGCGGGGGTGTGAGGAGGTCCTACAATGAGCAGTTCTTC; CDR3: CASSGTSGGVRRSYNEQFF; J: TRBJ2-1; length: 19; size: .; V: TRBV5-1; D: TRBD2
DNA: TGCAGTGCTACTACAGGGCAGGGATTCTCTGGGGCCAACGTCCTGACTTTC; CDR3: CSATTGQGFSGANVLTF; J: TRBJ2-6; length: 17; size: .; V: TRBV20-1; D: .
DNA: TGTGCCAGCTCACCACTTCAGGGTCATGCCGGGGAGCTGTTTTTT; CDR3: CASSPLQGHAGELFF; J: TRBJ2-2; length: 15; size: .; V: TRBV18; D: .
DNA: TGTGCCAGCAGCTTGGCCCCGGACTCCTACGAGCAGTACTTC; CDR3: CASSLAPDSYEQYF; J: TRBJ2-7; length: 14; size: few; V: TRBV5-5; D: .
DNA: TGTGCCAGCAGTTCAGTGGGGCAGAGGTCCTACGAGCAGTACTTC; CDR3: CASSSVGQRSYEQYF; J: TRBJ2-7; length: 15; size: many; V: TRBV27; D: .
DNA: TGTGCCAGCAGCTTGGGGACAGGGGCTAGCTCCTACGAGCAGTACTTC; CDR3: CASSLGTGASSYEQYF; J: TRBJ2-7; length: 16; size: .; V: TRBV5-6; D: TRBD1
DNA: TGTGCCAGCAGCGGCTTCGGGGTGGCTACCAACGAGCAGTACTTC; CDR3: CASSGFGVATNEQYF; J: TRBJ2-7; length: 15; size: .; V: TRBV9; D: .
DNA: TGTGCCAGCTCACCACTCCTCACACTCTCCTACGAGCAGTACTTC; CDR3: CASSPLLTLSYEQYF; J: TRBJ2-7; length: 15; size: many; V: TRBV18; D: .
DNA: TGCAGTGCTAGAGTTGCGGGAGGCGAGACCCAGTACTTC; CDR3: CSARVAGGETQYF; J: TRBJ2-5; length: 13; size: .; V: TRBV20-1; D: TRBD2
DNA: TGCGCCAGCAGCTTCCCGGGACAGGGGGCCTATGGCTACACCTTC; CDR3: CASSFPGQGAYGYTF; J: TRBJ1-2; length: 15; size: many; V: TRBV5-1; D: TRBD1
DNA: TGCGCCAGCAGCTTGGGCCGGGCTTTGAACACCGGGGAGCTGTTTTTT; CDR3: CASSLGRALNTGELFF; J: TRBJ2-2; length: 16; size: few; V: TRBV5-1; D: .
DNA: TGTGCCAGCAAAGACACAGGGGCAACTAATGAAAAACTGTTTTTT; CDR3: CASKDTGATNEKLFF; J: TRBJ1-4; length: 15; size: .; V: TRBV6-1; D: TRBD1
DNA: TGTGCCAGCAGCTTGGTAGGGTATAGAGAGACCCAGTACTTC; CDR3: CASSLVGYRETQYF; J: TRBJ2-5; length: 14; size: many; V: TRBV5-4; D: .
DNA: TGCGCCAGCAGCTTGGGATCCGTATCTGGTAGGACTGAAGCTTTCTTT; CDR3: CASSLGSVSGRTEAFF; J: TRBJ1-1; length: 16; size: few; V: TRBV5-1; D: .
DNA: TGTGCCAGCAGCTTATGGGGGCGGGACAGGTTCTTCTACGAGCAGTACTTC; CDR3: CASSLWGRDRFFYEQYF; J: TRBJ2-7; length: 17; size: few; V: TRBV7-2; D: TRBD1
DNA: TGCAGTGCTAAAAGGACCAATGGGGAGCAGTTCTTC; CDR3: CSAKRTNGEQFF; J: TRBJ2-1; length: 12; size: .; V: TRBV20-1; D: .
DNA: TGTGCCAGCAGGTCCGGGATGAGTCAGCCCCAGCATTTT; CDR3: CASRSGMSQPQHF; J: TRBJ1-5; length: 13; size: few; V: TRBV6-2/TRBV6-3; D: .
DNA: TGTGCCAGCAAAATTGCAGGGGGGTTGGGCTATGGCTACACCTTC; CDR3: CASKIAGGLGYGYTF; J: TRBJ1-2; length: 15; size: many; V: TRBV6-5; D: TRBD1
DNA: TGCGCCAGCCAGCCGGGACAAGGAGGGAGTGAGCAGTACTTC; CDR3: CASQPGQGGSEQYF; J: TRBJ2-7; length: 14; size: many; V: TRBV5-1; D: .
DNA: TGCGCCAGCAGCCAACCTCCTCGGGATAGAGGTCAGTTCTTC; CDR3: CASSQPPRDRGQFF; J: TRBJ2-1; length: 14; size: .; V: TRBV4-1; D: .
DNA: TGTGCCAGCAGCCTAGGTTTCTCTAATGAAAAACTGTTTTTT; CDR3: CASSLGFSNEKLFF; J: TRBJ1-4; length: 14; size: few; V: TRBV7-2; D: .
DNA: TGTGCCAGCAGCCAAGCCGGCTGGACAGGCCTAGCCAAAAACATTCAGTACTTC; CDR3: CASSQAGWTGLAKNIQYF; J: TRBJ2-4; length: 18; size: .; V: TRBV3-1; D: TRBD1
DNA: TGCAGCGCCGCGACTAGCGGGAGGGCCGACATTCAGTACTTC; CDR3: CSAATSGRADIQYF; J: TRBJ2-4; length: 14; size: few; V: TRBV29-1; D: TRBD2
DNA: TGCAGCGTTGAAAAGACAGGTTTTAATGAAAAACTGTTTTTT; CDR3: CSVEKTGFNEKLFF; J: TRBJ1-4; length: 14; size: few; V: TRBV29-1; D: .
DNA: TGTGCCAGCAGCTTGGGGAGGGTCAACTACGAGCAGTACTTC; CDR3: CASSLGRVNYEQYF; J: TRBJ2-7; length: 14; size: .; V: TRBV7-2; D: TRBD2
DNA: TGTGCCAGCAGTTTCGACAGGGTACAAGAGACCCAGTACTTC; CDR3: CASSFDRVQETQYF; J: TRBJ2-5; length: 14; size: few; V: TRBV28; D: TRBD1
DNA: TGCAGCGTTGAAGTTGGGGGGGTTCGGGGCTACACCTTC; CDR3: CSVEVGGVRGYTF; J: TRBJ1-2; length: 13; size: .; V: TRBV29-1; D: .
DNA: TGTGCCATCAGTGAAAGGGGGGGTTTGGCCAAAAACATTCAGTACTTC; CDR3: CAISERGGLAKNIQYF; J: TRBJ2-4; length: 16; size: many; V: TRBV10-3; D: .
DNA: TGTGCCAGCAGTTTTTCAAACACCATATATTTT; CDR3: CASSFSNTIYF; J: TRBJ1-3; length: 11; size: .; V: TRBV12-3/TRBV12-4; D: .
DNA: TGCAGTGCTTCCCCTACGGGACAGGGAAAGTGGAGACAAGAGACCCAGTACTTC; CDR3: CSASPTGQGKWRQETQYF; J: TRBJ2-5; length: 18; size: many; V: TRBV20-1; D: TRBD1
DNA: TGCAGTGCCACTATAGCGGACGTCACAGATACGCAGTATTTT; CDR3: CSATIADVTDTQYF; J: TRBJ2-3; length: 14; size: .; V: TRBV20-1; D: .
DNA: TGCAGTGCTAGGGTTCTCACTGAAGCTTTCTTT; CDR3: CSARVLTEAFF; J: TRBJ1-1; length: 11; size: .; V: TRBV20-1; D: .
DNA: TGTGCCAGCAGCTTATTCAGGGCGGGGGGCTATGGCTACACCTTC; CDR3: CASSLFRAGGYGYTF; J: TRBJ1-2; length: 15; size: few; V: TRBV7-2; D: .
DNA: TGTGCCAGCAGCTCCCAAAGCAATCAGCCCCAGCATTTT; CDR3: CASSSQSNQPQHF; J: TRBJ1-5; length: 13; size: few; V: TRBV7-3; D: .
DNA: TGTGCCAGCAGTTACGCGGAGGGGGGCAATGAGCAGTTCTTC; CDR3: CASSYAEGGNEQFF; J: TRBJ2-1; length: 14; size: .; V: TRBV6-5; D: .
DNA: TGTGCCAGCAGTCACCAGGGGGAGGAGGGCTACACCTTC; CDR3: CASSHQGEEGYTF; J: TRBJ1-2; length: 13; size: .; V: TRBV7-2; D: TRBD1
DNA: TGCAGTGCTAGCCACGGGGCTTACAATGAGCAGTTCTTC; CDR3: CSASHGAYNEQFF; J: TRBJ2-1; length: 13; size: .; V: TRBV20-1; D: .
DNA: TGCAGCGTTGGGGACAGGGGAAATTATGGCTACACCTTC; CDR3: CSVGDRGNYGYTF; J: TRBJ1-2; length: 13; size: few; V: TRBV29-1; D: TRBD1
DNA: TGTGCCAGCAGACCTACAGTGAACACCGGGGAGCTGTTTTTT; CDR3: CASRPTVNTGELFF; J: TRBJ2-2; length: 14; size: .; V: TRBV7-2; D: .
DNA: TGTGCCAGCAGTCACATTCCGGGACAGGACTACAATGAGCAGTTCTTC; CDR3: CASSHIPGQDYNEQFF; J: TRBJ2-1; length: 16; size: .; V: TRBV5-5; D: TRBD1
DNA: TGTGCCATCAGTCCACAGGGCAGACTAGCGGGAGGAACCGGGGAGCTGTTTTTT; CDR3: CAISPQGRLAGGTGELFF; J: TRBJ2-2; length: 18; size: few; V: TRBV10-3; D: TRBD2
DNA: TGCAGTGCCCCTACAGGGGGGGGGAACATTCAGTACTTC; CDR3: CSAPTGGGNIQYF; J: TRBJ2-4; length: 13; size: .; V: TRBV20-1; D: .
DNA: TGTGCCAGCAGCGTAGACTCGGTGGGGGAAGAGACCCAGTACTTC; CDR3: CASSVDSVGEETQYF; J: TRBJ2-5; length: 15; size: few; V: TRBV9; D: .
DNA: TGTGCCAGCAGCGTAGAGGGGACGGCGGGATCTTGGCAGTTCTTC; CDR3: CASSVEGTAGSWQFF; J: TRBJ2-1; length: 15; size: .; V: TRBV9; D: .
DNA: TGTGCCAGCAGCCGCCTAGGACCGACGACTGAAGCTTTCTTT; CDR3: CASSRLGPTTEAFF; J: TRBJ1-1; length: 14; size: .; V: TRBV7-2; D: .
DNA: TGTGCCATCAGTGGTCAGGCGGGACAGAAAAGCTCCTATAATTCACCCCTCCACTTT; CDR3: CAISGQAGQKSSYNSPLHF; J: TRBJ1-6; length: 19; size: few; V: TRBV10-3; D: TRBD1
DNA: TGTGCCAGCAGCTTAGTTCGGAGGGACCAAGAGACCCAGTACTTC; CDR3: CASSLVRRDQETQYF; J: TRBJ2-5; length: 15; size: few; V: TRBV7-9; D: .
DNA: TGCAGTGCTAGAGACCCAGTACAGGGACGAAACTATGGCTACACCTTC; CDR3: CSARDPVQGRNYGYTF; J: TRBJ1-2; length: 16; size: .; V: TRBV20-1; D: .
DNA: TGCAGTGCTAGAGATGCCAGGGGGAATGAAAAACTGTTTTTT; CDR3: CSARDARGNEKLFF; J: TRBJ1-4; length: 14; size: .; V: TRBV20-1; D: TRBD1
DNA: TGTGCCAGCTCACCACTTTCGACCAACTACGAGCAGTACTTC; CDR3: CASSPLSTNYEQYF; J: TRBJ2-7; length: 14; size: .; V: TRBV18; D: .
DNA: TGCAGCGTTGAAGAGGATAACGTGACTGAGCAGTTCTTC; CDR3: CSVEEDNVTEQFF; J: TRBJ2-1; length: 13; size: .; V: TRBV29-1; D: .